This TCR beta chain was found in a study of Graves' ophthalmopathy and Graves' hyperthyroidism. This clonotype was counted many times. The CDR3 loop spans 17 amino acids. Per the germline V gene, CDR1 is GTSNPN and CDR2 is SVGIG (reference sequence). V gave up 0 bases and J gave up 8 bases, with 22 bases separating them. The TCR beta CDR3 regions underwent amplification from RNA transcripts. RT-PCR in the first round used HTBI primers; a second-round multiplex PCR followed. TCRdb fed the multiplex PCR reads into MiXCR, producing one record per CDR3 protein. The sample lists about 400,000 distinct CDR3 sequences; around 16% were seen once.

Sample: peripheral blood. The genes are TRBV30 and TRBJ2-2; the D gene is possibly TRBD1 (7 bases). The receptor was isolated from a woman between 18 and 30 years old with Graves' ophthalmopathy. As DNA, the CDR3 is TGTGCCTGGAGTGTCAGGGGGGCACCGTCGGGGCCGGGGGAGCTGTTTTTT. The encoded protein is CAWSVRGAPSGPGELFF.